The clone carrying this T cell receptor (beta chain) was detected a few times. The CDR3 is 14 residues long. The V gene's germline CDR1 is SGHRS and CDR2 YFSETQ. V dropped 6 bases and J dropped 0 bases, with 13 bases sitting between them. TCRdb's table, derived via immunoSEQ multiplex PCR, lists solely in-frame clones and lacks some. The table includes 190,000 or so clones, 94% detected once. These data originate in a study of blood T cell repertoires in COVID-19. For the study at large: Collection of acute and convalescent COVID-19 samples took place in the United States, Italy and Spain. PBMCs, B-cell-depleted T cells, or T cells provided the cDNA or gDNA that made up the material.

Recruited during active infection, patients (from Seattle) were subsequently followed longitudinally. Sequenced: peripheral blood. The V and J genes are TRBV5-1 and TRBJ2-7, with D unresolved. This clonotype was obtained from a man aged 25 to 45 with COVID-19, enrolled during active disease. The CDR3, as DNA: TGCGCCAGCACCCTTGAGGTGAGCTCCTACGAGCAGTACTTC. Amino acids: CASTLEVSSYEQYF. Filled out from reference TRBV5-1 and TRBJ2-7, the complete variable domain reads KAGVTQTPRYLIKTRGQQVTLSCSPISGHRSVSWYQQTPGQGLQFLFEYFSETQRNKGNFPGRFSGRQFSNSRSEMNVSTLELGDSALYLCASTLEVSSYEQYFGPGTRLTVT.